The T cell receptor (beta chain) described here comes from a study of T cell repertoires in cytomegalovirus infection. Study in general: Signatures in public TCR beta sequences pointed to both CMV infection and matching HLA type.

TCRdb called the reads again in MiXCR, with one record for every CDR3 protein. This sample has 170,000 or so distinct CDR3 sequences, with approximately 18% found just once. The V gene lost 2 bases and the J gene lost 6 bases, with 10 bases spanning the gap. Germline lookup yields CDR1 MNHEY and CDR2 SVGEGT. This CDR3 is 14 amino acids long. This sequence was found in a human donor in good health (CMV status not recorded). Some clones in this sample may be carry-over from other donors' samples. Sequencing was carried out using CD8+ T cells from PBMCs. This chain uses TRBV6-2 or TRBV6-3 with TRBJ2-2, with D hard to call. CDR3 coding DNA: TGTGCCAGCAGTTACCATCAGTGGGCCGGGGAGCTGTTTTTT. Amino acids: CASSYHQWAGELFF.